These 31 T cell receptor beta chains were all obtained from the same sample, sequenced in a study of blood T cell repertoires in COVID-19. TCRdb's copy holds only in-frame clones and misses some; the assay was immunoSEQ multiplex PCR. The sample yields more than 95,000 clones, more than 85% seen once. Sequenced: peripheral blood. The receptors here all came from a human donor in a cohort sampled during active COVID-19.

The chain is built from TRBV29-1 and TRBJ2-1; a possible D gene is TRBD2 (5 bases). V was shortened by 7 bases and J by 3 bases, with 13 bases between the two germline ends. The CDR3 spans 13 residues. CDR1 is SQVTM and CDR2 is ANQGSEA in the germline V gene. CDR3 DNA sequence: TGCAGCGCCCCTTACGGGGACTACAATGAGCAGTTCTTC. Amino acids: CSAPYGDYNEQFF.

The chain joins TRBV3-1 (or the pseudogene TRBV3-2) to TRBJ1-1, with D tentatively TRBD1 (6 bases). V lost 1 base to trimming and J lost 0 bases, with 9 bases between them. CDR3 length equals 15 residues. Germline V gene data show CDR1 as LGHDT and CDR2 as YNNKEL (reference sequence). Here the CDR3 reads CASSQGQVLNTEAFF. The CDR3 DNA is TGTGCCAGCAGCCAAGGACAGGTGCTGAACACTGAAGCTTTCTTT.

The DNA for the CDR3 is TGTGCCAGCAGTTTTCTGGACAGGGGCACAGATACGCAGTATTTT. It specifies CASSFLDRGTDTQYF. J is TRBJ2-3 and V is TRBV6-5; 8 positions agree with TRBD1. The CDR3 spans 15 residues. In germline, CDR1 is MNHEY, CDR2 SVGAGI. V shed 4 bases and J 1 base; nucleotides not matched to a gene: 4.

The chain links TRBV2 to TRBJ1-2; no clear D gene. Trimming cost V 7 bases and J 4 bases, with 13 bases left between them. Per the germline V gene, CDR1 is SNHLY and CDR2 is FYNNEI. The CDR3 loop spans 13 amino acids. This chain's CDR3 is CASTRLTSYGYTF. CDR3 sequence (DNA): TGTGCCAGCACCCGGCTGACATCCTATGGCTACACCTTC.

The chain couples TRBV3-1 (or the pseudogene TRBV3-2) to TRBJ2-7; 7 bases fit TRBD2. The CDR3 extends over 13 amino acids. J lost 6 bases, V lost 1 base, and 3 bases had no gene match. Germline assignment: CDR1 LGHDT and CDR2 YNNKEL (reference sequence). The CDR3 DNA follows: TGTGCCAGCAGCCAAGTGGGAGGGGTCGAGCAGTACTTC. Translated: CASSQVGGVEQYF.

The chain combines TRBV28 with TRBJ2-7; TRBD1 might be the D (5 bases). Germline CDR1 is MDHEN and CDR2 is SYDVKM. The CDR3 contains 15 residues. V was pared by 3 bases and J by 7 bases, with 19 bases between. The CDR3: CASSFPRAGSGEQYF. Here the CDR3 DNA reads TGTGCCAGCAGTTTCCCCCGGGCAGGGTCCGGGGAGCAGTACTTC. The variable domain in full, completed from reference TRBV28 and TRBJ2-7, reads DVKVTQSSRYLVKRTGEKVFLECVQDMDHENMFWYRQDPGLGLRLIYFSYDVKMKEKGDIPEGYSVSREKKERFSLILESASTNQTSMYLCASSFPRAGSGEQYFGPGTRLTVT.

The chain uses TRBV4-2 and TRBJ1-4; 9 positions match TRBD1. This CDR3 spans 17 amino acids. V shed 0 bases and J 5 bases; nucleotides not matched to a gene: 7. Germline V gene lookup returns CDR1 LGHNA and CDR2 YNFKEQ. The chain's CDR3 is CASSQDTGTGPNEKLFF. CDR3 DNA: TGTGCCAGCAGCCAAGATACTGGGACAGGGCCGAATGAAAAACTGTTTTTT.

The chain combines TRBV9 with TRBJ2-3; TRBD1 might be the D (5 bases). The CDR3 is 14 residues long. Germline assignment: CDR1 SGDLS and CDR2 YYNGEE. V was clipped by 9 bases and J by 8 bases, with 22 bases between them. The CDR3 sequence: CATSARAYQSTQYF. The CDR3 coding sequence is TGTGCCACTTCAGCCAGGGCATATCAAAGTACGCAGTATTTT.

The chain joins TRBV6-5 to TRBJ2-1; perhaps TRBD2 as D (6 bases). This CDR3 contains 14 residues. CDR1 is MNHEY, CDR2 SVGAGI, per germline. V lost 6 bases and J 6 bases, leaving 15 bases between the germline ends. CDR3 coding DNA: TGTGCCAGCAGCAGTAGCGGCAGCATCAATGAGCAGTTCTTC. Protein product: CASSSSGSINEQFF.

Here the CDR3 reads CASTRGGAAGELFF. The CDR3 nucleotides are TGTGCCAGCACTCGCGGGGGGGCCGCCGGGGAGCTGTTTTTT. The chain combines TRBV3-1 (or the pseudogene TRBV3-2) with TRBJ2-2; TRBD2 matches 9 bases. CDR1 LGHDT and CDR2 YNNKEL come from the germline V gene (reference sequence). This CDR3 is built from 14 residues. J lost 6 bases, V lost 7 bases, and 6 bases had no gene match.

The chain joins TRBV2 to TRBJ2-2; 8 positions match TRBD1. Germline lookup yields CDR1 SNHLY and CDR2 FYNNEI. V lost 5 bases to trimming and J lost 1 base; unmatched junction nucleotides: 6. The length of the CDR3 is 16 residues. The CDR3 protein is CASSKTGVLNTGELFF. CDR3 nucleotide sequence: TGTGCCAGCAGTAAGACAGGGGTGTTGAACACCGGGGAGCTGTTTTTT.

The chain is built from TRBV9 and TRBJ2-7, with 7 bases matching TRBD1. Per germline, CDR1 SGDLS and CDR2 YYNGEE. After removal of 4 bases from V and 3 bases from J, the junction contained 16 bases not matched to a gene. CDR3 length: 17 residues. This CDR3 reads CASSPGGTWDGNYEQYF. CDR3 DNA sequence: TGTGCCAGCAGCCCAGGGGGAACATGGGACGGTAACTACGAGCAGTACTTC. The full variable domain, in which reference TRBV9 and TRBJ2-7 provide the parts outside the CDR3, is DSGVTQTPKHLITATGQRVTLRCSPRSGDLSVYWYQQSLDQGLQFLIQYYNGEERAKGNILERFSAQQFPDLHSELNLSSLELGDSALYFCASSPGGTWDGNYEQYFGPGTRLTVT.

The chain combines TRBV19 with TRBJ2-1; weak D call: TRBD2 (6 bases). V shed 3 bases and J shed 4 bases, with 13 bases lying between them. CDR3 length equals 15 residues. Germline V gives CDR1 LNHDA, CDR2 SQIVND (reference sequence). In nucleotides, the CDR3 is TGTGCCAGTAGTATCTCCGGAGGGAGATACAATGAGCAGTTCTTC. Amino acids: CASSISGGRYNEQFF. Combining the CDR3 with reference TRBV19 and TRBJ2-1 gives the whole variable domain DGGITQSPKYLFRKEGQNVTLSCEQNLNHDAMYWYRQDPGQGLRLIYYSQIVNDFQKGDIAEGYSVSREKKESFPLTVTSAQKNPTAFYLCASSISGGRYNEQFFGPGTRLTVL.

The gene calls are TRBV7-9 and TRBJ1-2; 9 bases fit TRBD1. CDR1 SEHNR and CDR2 FQNEAQ come from the germline V gene (reference sequence). This CDR3 has 15 residues. J gave up 4 bases and V 3 bases, and 6 bases lay outside the gene matches. The chain's CDR3 is CASSFGDRVPYGYTF. The CDR3 nucleotides are TGTGCCAGCAGCTTCGGGGACAGGGTTCCCTATGGCTACACCTTC.

This chain joins TRBV19 and TRBJ2-3, with 8 nucleotides matching TRBD2. Unmatched junction bases numbered 5, after V lost 3 bases and J lost 0 bases. The CDR3 consists of 16 residues. CDR1 LNHDA and CDR2 SQIVND come from the germline V gene (reference sequence). The CDR3 sequence is CASSMGSSGSTDTQYF. The CDR3, as DNA: TGTGCCAGTAGTATGGGATCTAGCGGGAGCACAGATACGCAGTATTTT. The full variable domain, in which reference TRBV19 and TRBJ2-3 provide the parts outside the CDR3, is DGGITQSPKYLFRKEGQNVTLSCEQNLNHDAMYWYRQDPGQGLRLIYYSQIVNDFQKGDIAEGYSVSREKKESFPLTVTSAQKNPTAFYLCASSMGSSGSTDTQYFGPGTRLTVL.

This rearrangement joins TRBV25-1 to TRBJ1-6; D unresolved. The ends were cut back, 1 base at V and 6 bases at J, with 10 bases in the middle. The germline V gene has CDR1 MGHDK and CDR2 SYGVNS. The CDR3 sequence is 15 residues long. The chain's CDR3 is CASSEFALVNSPLHF. CDR3 nucleotide sequence: TGTGCCAGCAGTGAATTCGCACTGGTTAATTCACCCCTCCACTTT.

The gene calls are TRBV28 and TRBJ2-7; 12 bases agree with TRBD2. The CDR3 length is 16 residues. Germline lookup yields CDR1 MDHEN and CDR2 SYDVKM. Trimming took 6 bases from V and 3 from J; bases not matched to a gene: 9. The CDR3 region is CASSSRTSGAIYEQYF. DNA for the CDR3: TGTGCCAGCAGCTCTAGGACTAGCGGGGCCATCTACGAGCAGTACTTC.

V gene TRBV15 combines with J gene TRBJ2-3; maybe TRBD2 (6 bases). V dropped 3 bases and J dropped 2 bases, with 18 bases sitting between them. From germline, CDR1 is LNHNV and CDR2 YYDKDF (reference sequence). The CDR3 is 17 residues long. The DNA of the CDR3 is TGTGCCACCAGCAGTCAGCCCGGGGAGGAGGACACAGATACGCAGTATTTT. Its translation is CATSSQPGEEDTDTQYF.

The J gene is TRBJ2-7, the V gene TRBV6-5; D is uncertain. The CDR3 spans 13 residues. V shed 2 bases and J shed 0 bases, with 5 bases lying between them. Germline loops: CDR1 MNHEY, CDR2 SVGAGI. The CDR3: CASSYEVSYEQYF. The CDR3 DNA reads TGTGCCAGCAGTTACGAGGTCTCCTACGAGCAGTACTTC.

J is TRBJ2-3 and V is TRBV15, with D possibly matching TRBD1 (6 bases). V dropped 3 bases and J dropped 1 base, with 14 bases sitting between them. The CDR3 is 16 amino acids. Germline V gene lookup returns CDR1 LNHNV and CDR2 YYDKDF (reference sequence). CDR3 loop: CATSSKRRGGTDTQYF. The CDR3 bases are TGTGCCACCAGCAGCAAGCGCAGGGGAGGCACAGATACGCAGTATTTT.

As regards this clone: Germline and junction disagree at one end, which may indicate a read error. The chain uses TRBV2 and TRBJ2-5, with 7 bases aligning to TRBD1. Germline V lookup: CDR1 SNHLY, CDR2 FYNNEI. The CDR3 loop spans 15 amino acids. CDR3 nucleotides: TGTGCCAGCGGGTATGACAGGGCGATCTCGGAGACCCGGTACTTC. Encoded protein: CASGYDRAISETRYF. The entire variable domain, with the rest obtained from reference TRBV2 and TRBJ2-5, is as follows: EPEVTQTPSHQVTQMGQEVILRCVPISNHLYFYWYRQILGQKVEFLVSFYNNEISEKSEIFDDQFSVERPDGSNFTLKIRSTKLEDSAMYFCASGYDRAISETRYFGPGTRLLVL.

This chain links TRBV4-3 with TRBJ2-5; possibly TRBD2 for D (6 bases). CDR1 is LGHNA and CDR2 is YSLEER in the germline V gene. V shed 1 base and J shed 5 bases, with 20 bases lying between them. The CDR3 extends over 17 amino acids. The CDR3 nucleotides read TGCGCCAGCAGCCAAGTGTGGTTTTTGGGGAGGCGGGAGACCCAGTACTTC. Translation gives CASSQVWFLGRRETQYF.

The chain recombines TRBV5-1 with TRBJ1-4; D perhaps matches TRBD1 (5 bases). Germline CDR1 SGHRS, CDR2 YFSETQ. The CDR3 runs to 15 residues. V lost 4 bases and J 5 bases, leaving 15 bases between the germline ends. CDR3 sequence: CASSRRQWKNEKLFF. The CDR3 region has the DNA TGCGCCAGCAGCCGCCGACAGTGGAAAAATGAAAAACTGTTTTTT. Variable domain in full (rest from reference TRBV5-1 and TRBJ1-4): KAGVTQTPRYLIKTRGQQVTLSCSPISGHRSVSWYQQTPGQGLQFLFEYFSETQRNKGNFPGRFSGRQFSNSRSEMNVSTLELGDSALYLCASSRRQWKNEKLFFGSGTQLSVL.

A few counts support this clone. The V and J genes are TRBV7-2 and TRBJ1-4, with a weak D call TRBD1 (5 bases). V lost 1 base to trimming and J lost 6 bases, with 15 bases between them. Germline V gene lookup returns CDR1 SGHTA and CDR2 FQGNSA. The CDR3 has 16 residues. The CDR3 protein is CASSLVPGGLDEKLFF. The CDR3 DNA reads as TGTGCCAGCAGCTTAGTGCCCGGGGGGTTGGATGAAAAACTGTTTTTT.

The chain recombines TRBV12-3 or TRBV12-4 with TRBJ1-1; the D gene is possibly TRBD1 (6 bases). The CDR3 length is 13 residues. The V end was cut by 7 bases, the J end by 7 bases, with 16 bases between. The CDR3 protein is CASTRGGAGEAFF. The DNA of the CDR3 is TGTGCCAGCACCCGAGGGGGGGCAGGTGAAGCTTTCTTT.

The chain couples TRBV30 to TRBJ1-1; 10 bases are shared with TRBD1. The CDR3 sequence is 15 residues long. The V segment lost 5 bases and the J segment 6 bases; nucleotides outside the gene matches: 12. CDR1 is GTSNPN and CDR2 is SVGIG in the germline V gene (reference sequence). The CDR3 coding sequence is TGTGCCTGGGAGAATCACGGGACAGGGGACCCTGAAGCTTTCTTT. It translates to CAWENHGTGDPEAFF.

V and J are TRBV28 and TRBJ2-5; D possibly corresponds to TRBD2 (5 bases). V dropped 3 bases and J dropped 7 bases, with 12 bases sitting between them. Germline V lookup: CDR1 MDHEN, CDR2 SYDVKM. The CDR3 has 13 amino acids. The CDR3 DNA reads TGTGCCAGCAGTTTTGCGGACGGGATGACCCAGTACTTC. Its protein product is CASSFADGMTQYF.

The chain carries TRBV9 and TRBJ2-1; 8 positions agree with TRBD2. The trim removed 3 bases at V and 9 bases at J, leaving 14 bases unmatched. The CDR3 has 16 residues. Germline values: CDR1 SGDLS, CDR2 YYNGEE. CDR3 amino acids: CASSANPASGPGEQFF. The CDR3 DNA reads TGTGCCAGCAGCGCAAACCCCGCTAGCGGGCCTGGTGAGCAGTTCTTC.

This sequence joins TRBV6-5 and TRBJ2-7; TRBD1 agrees at 8 bases. The germline gives CDR1 MNHEY, CDR2 SVGAGI. The CDR3 runs 15 residues. Trimming removed 7 bases from V and 1 base from J; junction bases left unmatched: 9. The CDR3 reads CASNTRDRFSYEQYF. DNA of the CDR3: TGTGCCAGCAACACACGGGACAGGTTTTCCTACGAGCAGTACTTC.

This chain connects TRBV29-1 to TRBJ2-1; 16 bases fit TRBD2. Germline V lookup: CDR1 SQVTM, CDR2 ANQGSEA. V shed 0 bases, J shed 11 bases, and the junction held 7 bases outside the gene matches. The CDR3 length is 16 residues. The CDR3 loop reads CSVEEPGLAGGLKQFF. Written as DNA, the CDR3 is TGCAGCGTTGAAGAGCCGGGACTAGCGGGAGGGCTTAAGCAGTTCTTC.

The V gene is TRBV28, the J gene TRBJ1-1; D gene uncertain. Germline CDR1 and CDR2: MDHEN and SYDVKM. The CDR3 consists of 13 residues. Trimming removed 1 base at V and 1 base at J, with 4 bases between. DNA for the CDR3: TGTGCCAGCAGTTTATTGAGGAACACTGAAGCTTTCTTT. Its protein is CASSLLRNTEAFF.